The next 28 T cell receptor beta chains were all read from a single sample in a study of CD8+CD57+ T cells in acquired aplastic anemia. Previously, flow cytometry had revealed CD8+CD57+ cell expansion in the patients chosen for sequencing. Genomic DNA constituted the template upon which TCR beta VDJ and CDR3 profiling was performed. Using its own MiXCR run on the reads, TCRdb lists one record per CDR3 protein. The sample records a few hundred thousand distinct CDR3 sequences, around a third being singletons. Specimen: sorted CD4+, CD8+, or CD8+CD57+ T cells (not recorded which) from PBMCs. The receptors originated from a human donor with aplastic anemia.

V is TRBV5-4 and J is TRBJ1-6, with D perhaps TRBD1 (5 bases). V was cut by 4 bases and J by 8 bases, with 10 bases left in between. The germline V gene encodes CDR1 SGHNT and CDR2 YYREEE (reference sequence). The CDR3 loop spans 13 amino acids. For the CDR3, the DNA is TGTGCCAGCAGCCTACCACAGGATTCACCCCTCCACTTT. Its protein product is CASSLPQDSPLHF.

The J gene is TRBJ2-3, the V gene TRBV9; TRBD2 matches 8 bases. The germline V gene encodes CDR1 SGDLS and CDR2 YYNGEE. V shed 4 bases, J shed 4 bases, and the junction held 8 bases outside the gene matches. The CDR3 consists of 15 residues. Here the CDR3 DNA reads TGTGCCAGCAGCCGAGCGGGAGTTAGATCAGATACGCAGTATTTT. It yields the protein CASSRAGVRSDTQYF.

The chain carries TRBV25-1 and TRBJ2-1; 9 bases map to TRBD2. The ends lost 5 bases at V and 7 bases at J; junction bases unmatched: 9. Germline V CDR1 and CDR2: MGHDK, SYGVNS. The CDR3 contains 15 residues. The CDR3 DNA reads TGTGCCAGCAGTTACTCGCCTAGCGGGGATAATGAGCAGTTCTTC. Translated: CASSYSPSGDNEQFF.

This clonotype has just a few counts. The chain is built from TRBV19 and TRBJ2-3, with TRBD1 matching over 9 bases. Trimming cost V 5 bases and J 4 bases; bases outside gene matches: 10. CDR1 and CDR2 (germline): LNHDA, SQIVND (reference sequence). The CDR3 extends over 16 amino acids. The CDR3 protein is CASSPLPGQGSDTQYF. In DNA, the CDR3 is TGTGCCAGTAGTCCTCTCCCGGGACAGGGTTCAGATACGCAGTATTTT. Together with reference TRBV19 and TRBJ2-3, the CDR3 gives the full variable domain: DGGITQSPKYLFRKEGQNVTLSCEQNLNHDAMYWYRQDPGQGLRLIYYSQIVNDFQKGDIAEGYSVSREKKESFPLTVTSAQKNPTAFYLCASSPLPGQGSDTQYFGPGTRLTVL.

V is TRBV19 and J is TRBJ2-2; D is undetermined. V shed 3 bases and J shed 2 bases, with 10 bases lying between them. Germline CDR1 is LNHDA and CDR2 is SQIVND (reference sequence). The CDR3 totals 15 residues. The CDR3 region has the DNA TGTGCCAGTAGTATGCCCCCAACTAACACCGGGGAGCTGTTTTTT. This translates into CASSMPPTNTGELFF.

The rearrangement joins TRBV10-2 to TRBJ2-5; D tentatively fits TRBD1 or TRBD2 (6 bases each). V was trimmed by 6 bases and J by 5 bases, leaving 13 bases between them. Germline loops: CDR1 WSHSY, CDR2 SAAADI. The CDR3 covers 13 residues. The CDR3 loop reads CASRQGRLETQYF. Written as DNA, the CDR3 is TGCGCCAGCAGGCAGGGGAGGTTGGAGACCCAGTACTTC.

V and J are TRBV15 and TRBJ1-2; 9 bases are shared with TRBD1. Germline CDR1 is LNHNV and CDR2 is YYDKDF (reference sequence). The CDR3 loop spans 15 amino acids. Trimming cost V 3 bases and J 4 bases; bases outside gene matches: 6. The DNA of the CDR3 is TGTGCCACCAGCAGCTATCGGGACAGGGCCTATGGCTACACCTTC. Translating gives CATSSYRDRAYGYTF.

The genes are TRBV7-2 and TRBJ2-3, with TRBD2 matching 10 bases. V dropped 2 bases and J dropped 4; count of bases not matched to a gene: 0. The germline V gene has CDR1 SGHTA and CDR2 FQGNSA. CDR3 length equals 14 residues. The CDR3 DNA reads as TGTGCCAGCAGCTTAACTAGCGGGGCAGATACGCAGTATTTT. This gives the protein CASSLTSGADTQYF.

This clonotype was seen at least ten times. The chain uses TRBV7-2 and TRBJ1-2; 8 nucleotides line up with TRBD1. Germline trimming cut 4 bases from V and 7 bases from J; bases unmatched to any gene: 11. This CDR3 has 15 amino acids. The germline V gene has CDR1 SGHTA and CDR2 FQGNSA. The CDR3 DNA follows: TGTGCCAGCAGCTCGAACAGGGGGTCCGGAGCTGGCTACACCTTC. Its translation: CASSSNRGSGAGYTF.

The V and J genes are TRBV2 and TRBJ1-2; D perhaps matches TRBD1 (6 bases). CDR1 is SNHLY, CDR2 FYNNEI, per germline. The CDR3 is made up of 15 amino acids. Trimming cost V 6 bases and J 2 bases, with 16 bases left between them. The CDR3 reads CASRHGGAGNYGYTF. The CDR3 DNA reads TGTGCCAGCAGGCACGGGGGCGCGGGAAACTATGGCTACACCTTC.

V is TRBV20-1 and J is TRBJ1-1; D possibly corresponds to TRBD1 (5 bases). CDR3 size: 12 residues. The germline CDR1 and CDR2 sequences are DFQATT and SNEGSKA (reference sequence). Deletions cut 2 bases from V and 4 bases from J, with 8 bases between. The CDR3, as DNA: TGCAGTGCTAGACCGGGGACCACTGAAGCTTTCTTT. This encodes CSARPGTTEAFF.

As concerns this clonotype: This could be a read error, since a much larger clone is one nucleotide away. V gene TRBV2 combines with J gene TRBJ2-7, with TRBD1 as a possible D gene (6 bases). The CDR3 is made up of 12 amino acids. V lost 6 bases and J 5 bases, leaving 11 bases between the germline ends. Germline CDR1 reads SNHLY; CDR2 reads FYNNEI. The CDR3 loop reads CASRPGTHEQYF. CDR3 nucleotides: TGTGCCAGCAGACCCGGGACACACGAGCAGTACTTC. The entire variable domain, with the rest obtained from reference TRBV2 and TRBJ2-7, is as follows: EPEVTQTPSHQVTQMGQEVILRCVPISNHLYFYWYRQILGQKVEFLVSFYNNEISEKSEIFDDQFSVERPDGSNFTLKIRSTKLEDSAMYFCASRPGTHEQYFGPGTRLTVT.

V is TRBV9 and J is TRBJ2-5; tentative D call: TRBD2 (6 bases). V was pared by 0 bases and J by 5 bases, with 14 bases between. The germline gives CDR1 SGDLS, CDR2 YYNGEE. This CDR3 is 15 amino acids long. As DNA, the CDR3 is TGTGCCAGCAGCGTAGCCGAGGGCGGGGTTGAGACCCAGTACTTC. Translated, it gives CASSVAEGGVETQYF.

V gene TRBV18 combines with J gene TRBJ1-1; D is ambiguous. Germline V gene data show CDR1 as KGHSH and CDR2 as LQKENI. Trimming took 5 bases from V and 1 from J, leaving 8 bases between them. The CDR3 has 13 residues. CDR3 region: CASSVLENTEAFF. For the CDR3, the DNA is TGTGCCAGCTCAGTTCTGGAGAACACTGAAGCTTTCTTT.

This chain connects TRBV2 to TRBJ2-7; 10 bases agree with TRBD2. Germline V gives CDR1 SNHLY, CDR2 FYNNEI. Trimming removed 5 bases from V and 4 bases from J; junction bases left unmatched: 11. The CDR3 has 16 amino acids. CDR3 protein: CASSPRGSGRFYEQYF. The CDR3 bases are TGTGCCAGCAGTCCCCGGGGTAGCGGGAGGTTTTACGAGCAGTACTTC.

A remark on this clonotype: A read error may be the cause here, since a much bigger clone is one base away. The CDR3 reads CASSLKTVYEQYF. DNA of the CDR3: TGTGCCAGCAGCCTGAAAACCGTCTACGAGCAGTACTTC. The chain employs TRBV4-2 and TRBJ2-7; no clear D gene. There are 13 residues in the CDR3. The V gene lost 4 bases and the J gene lost 3 bases, with 10 bases spanning the gap. CDR1 and CDR2 from the germline V gene are LGHNA and YNFKEQ.

This clonotype was seen at least ten times. The J gene is TRBJ2-7, the V gene TRBV20-1; D not certain. The germline CDR1 and CDR2 sequences are DFQATT and SNEGSKA (reference sequence). V was cut by 6 bases and J by 7 bases, with 19 bases left in between. CDR3 length: 13 residues. The CDR3 nucleotides are TGCAGTGCCACCGGGCCGACGGTTCGGGAGCAGTACTTC. It yields the protein CSATGPTVREQYF.

The V call is TRBV20-1, the J call TRBJ1-5, with 7 bases matching TRBD1. Germline assignment: CDR1 DFQATT and CDR2 SNEGSKA (reference sequence). This CDR3 has 13 amino acids. Germline trimming cut 4 bases from V and 0 bases from J; bases unmatched to any gene: 0. The CDR3 DNA is TGCAGTGCTAACAGGGGTAGCAATCAGCCCCAGCATTTT. Its translation is CSANRGSNQPQHF.

The V gene is TRBV2, the J gene TRBJ1-2; 11 bases are shared with TRBD1. Unmatched junction bases numbered 7, after V lost 3 bases and J lost 4 bases. This CDR3 contains 16 residues. Germline V gene lookup returns CDR1 SNHLY and CDR2 FYNNEI. The CDR3 spells CASSEYGQGAIYGYTF. In nucleotides, the CDR3 is TGTGCCAGCAGTGAGTATGGACAGGGGGCGATCTATGGCTACACCTTC.

This clonotype has ten or more counts. This rearrangement joins TRBV7-2 to TRBJ2-3, with a weak D call TRBD1 (6 bases). This CDR3 is built from 15 residues. V was pared by 1 base and J by 3 bases, with 11 bases between. Germline lookup yields CDR1 SGHTA and CDR2 FQGNSA. The CDR3 DNA reads as TGTGCCAGCAGCTTAGAGGCAGGGGAGACAGATACGCAGTATTTT. This encodes CASSLEAGETDTQYF.

This clonotype was seen more than once but under ten times. The chain carries TRBV5-1 and TRBJ1-1; TRBD1 is a possible D gene (5 bases). The CDR3 extends over 13 amino acids. From germline, CDR1 is SGHRS and CDR2 YFSETQ. V was shortened by 2 bases and J by 3 bases, with 8 bases between the two germline ends. The CDR3 protein is CASSFTGDTEAFF. The CDR3 nucleotides are TGCGCCAGCAGCTTTACGGGGGACACTGAAGCTTTCTTT.

Notes on this clonotype: It may be a read error: a sequence one base away is much more abundant. J is TRBJ1-6 and V is TRBV10-3; D is uncertain. V was pared by 5 bases and J by 10 bases, with 12 bases between. Germline V lookup: CDR1 ENHRY, CDR2 SYGVKD. The CDR3 spans 13 residues. Here the CDR3 DNA reads TGTGCCATCAGTTACCTGGGCCCCTCACCCCTCCACTTT. It yields the protein CAISYLGPSPLHF.

This clonotype came up a few times. This chain uses TRBV11-2 with TRBJ1-3, with a weak D call TRBD1 (6 bases). The CDR3 has 16 residues. Trimming took 1 base from V and 2 from J, leaving 12 bases between them. Germline assignment: CDR1 SGHAT and CDR2 FQNNGV. CDR3 sequence reads: CASSLVGTFTGNTIYF. The CDR3 bases are TGTGCCAGCAGCTTAGTCGGGACATTTACTGGAAACACCATATATTTT.

This chain joins TRBV5-4 and TRBJ1-4; D not resolved. Between the trimmed V and J ends, which lost 3 bases and 5 bases, there was a span of 14 bases. The CDR3 is 15 amino acids. CDR1 SGHNT and CDR2 YYREEE come from the germline V gene (reference sequence). Written as DNA, the CDR3 is TGTGCCAGCAGCTCCTCGGAGACGGGGAATGAAAAACTGTTTTTT. Amino acid sequence: CASSSSETGNEKLFF. Full variable domain (outside the CDR3, taken from reference TRBV5-4 and TRBJ1-4): ETGVTQSPTHLIKTRGQQVTLRCSSQSGHNTVSWYQQALGQGPQFIFQYYREEENGRGNFPPRFSGLQFPNYSSELNVNALELDDSALYLCASSSSETGNEKLFFGSGTQLSVL.

This clonotype was counted many times. CDR3 region: CSARDGSTYEQYF. The CDR3 DNA reads TGCAGTGCTAGAGACGGATCGACCTACGAGCAGTACTTC. The rearrangement links TRBV20-1 to TRBJ2-7; D is undetermined. The CDR3 sequence is 13 residues long. Deletions cut 0 bases from V and 2 bases from J, with 8 bases between. The germline gives CDR1 DFQATT, CDR2 SNEGSKA (reference sequence).

In its sample, this clonotype was seen many times. The chain has TRBV5-1 and TRBJ2-3, with D perhaps matching TRBD2 (6 bases). There are 15 residues in the CDR3. Trimming removed 4 bases from V and 1 base from J, with 13 bases in between. Per germline, CDR1 SGHRS and CDR2 YFSETQ. The CDR3 coding sequence is TGCGCCAGCAGCCTGCGGGGCGTCCGCACAGATACGCAGTATTTT. Translated: CASSLRGVRTDTQYF. The variable domain in full, with the rest retrieved from reference TRBV5-1 and TRBJ2-3, is KAGVTQTPRYLIKTRGQQVTLSCSPISGHRSVSWYQQTPGQGLQFLFEYFSETQRNKGNFPGRFSGRQFSNSRSEMNVSTLELGDSALYLCASSLRGVRTDTQYFGPGTRLTVL.

Comment on this clonotype: A much larger clonotype is one base distant, so this may be a read error. Here the CDR3 omits its conserved ending phenylalanine or tryptophan, so a read error is the likely source. This chain uses TRBV9 with TRBJ1-2; the D gene is possibly TRBD1 (5 bases). This CDR3 spans 19 amino acids. Trimming removed 3 bases at V and 1 base at J, with 25 bases between. From germline, CDR1 is SGDLS and CDR2 YYNGEE. The DNA for the CDR3 is TGTGCCAGCAGCGGCGCTAGTGGGGCAGGGAGGGAGATTAACTATGGCTACACCCTC. It is translated as CASSGASGAGREINYGYTL.

The chain employs TRBV29-1 and TRBJ1-2; D is unresolved. V was cut by 6 bases and J by 3 bases, with 2 bases left in between. Germline V gene data show CDR1 as SQVTM and CDR2 as ANQGSEA. This CDR3 is built from 9 residues. CDR3 sequence reads: CSVHYGYTF. As DNA, the CDR3 is TGCAGCGTCCACTATGGCTACACCTTC.